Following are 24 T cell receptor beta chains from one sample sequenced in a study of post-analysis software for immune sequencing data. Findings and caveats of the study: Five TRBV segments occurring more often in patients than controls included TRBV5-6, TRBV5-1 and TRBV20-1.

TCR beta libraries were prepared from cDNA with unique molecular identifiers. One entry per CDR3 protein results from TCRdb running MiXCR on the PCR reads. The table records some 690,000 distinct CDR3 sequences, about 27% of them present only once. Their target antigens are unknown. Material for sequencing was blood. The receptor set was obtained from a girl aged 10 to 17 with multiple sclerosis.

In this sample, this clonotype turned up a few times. The CDR3 sequence: CATSRDWAGLQETQYF. CDR3 DNA: TGTGCCACCAGCAGAGATTGGGCAGGTCTACAAGAGACCCAGTACTTC. The chain is built from TRBV15 and TRBJ2-5; D call uncertain. The CDR3 is 16 amino acids. Germline V CDR1 and CDR2: LNHNV, YYDKDF (reference sequence). Trimming removed 0 bases from V and 2 bases from J, with 13 bases in between.

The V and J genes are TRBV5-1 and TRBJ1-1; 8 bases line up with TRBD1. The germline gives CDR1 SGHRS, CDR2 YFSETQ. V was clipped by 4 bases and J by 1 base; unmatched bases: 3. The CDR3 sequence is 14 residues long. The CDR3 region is CASSTGQENTEAFF. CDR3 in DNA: TGCGCCAGCAGCACGGGACAGGAGAACACTGAAGCTTTCTTT. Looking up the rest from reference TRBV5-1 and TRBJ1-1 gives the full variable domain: KAGVTQTPRYLIKTRGQQVTLSCSPISGHRSVSWYQQTPGQGLQFLFEYFSETQRNKGNFPGRFSGRQFSNSRSEMNVSTLELGDSALYLCASSTGQENTEAFFGQGTRLTVV.

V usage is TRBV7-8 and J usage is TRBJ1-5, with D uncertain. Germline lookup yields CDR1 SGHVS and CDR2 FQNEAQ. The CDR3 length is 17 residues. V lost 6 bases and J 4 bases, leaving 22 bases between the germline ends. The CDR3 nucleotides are TGTGCCAGCAGAGCAAACCCTGGGCTAAGGGTAAATCAGCCCCAGCATTTT. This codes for CASRANPGLRVNQPQHF.

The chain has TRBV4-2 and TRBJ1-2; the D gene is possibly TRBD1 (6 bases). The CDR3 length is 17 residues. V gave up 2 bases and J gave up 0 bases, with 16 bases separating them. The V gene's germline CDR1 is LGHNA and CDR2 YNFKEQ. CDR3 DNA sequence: TGTGCCAGCAGCCAAACTACAGGGATTATATCTAACTATGGCTACACCTTC. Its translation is CASSQTTGIISNYGYTF.

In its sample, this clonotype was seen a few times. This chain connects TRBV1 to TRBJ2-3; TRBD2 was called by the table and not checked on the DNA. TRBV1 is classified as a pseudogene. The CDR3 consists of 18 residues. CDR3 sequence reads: CTSSQDGRGVNITDTQYF. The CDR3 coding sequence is TGCACCAGCAGCCAAGATGGACGCGGGGTAAACATCACAGATACGCAGTATTTT.

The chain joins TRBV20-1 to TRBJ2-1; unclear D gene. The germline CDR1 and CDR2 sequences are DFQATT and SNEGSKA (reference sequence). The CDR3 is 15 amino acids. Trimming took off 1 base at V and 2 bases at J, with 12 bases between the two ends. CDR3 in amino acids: CSARGQRGPYNEQFF. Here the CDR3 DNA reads TGCAGTGCTAGAGGGCAAAGAGGCCCCTACAATGAGCAGTTCTTC.

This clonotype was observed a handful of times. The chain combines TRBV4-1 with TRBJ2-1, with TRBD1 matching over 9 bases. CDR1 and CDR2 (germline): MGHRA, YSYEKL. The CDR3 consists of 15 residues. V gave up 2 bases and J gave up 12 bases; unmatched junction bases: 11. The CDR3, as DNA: TGCGCCAGCAGCCAAAGGGCAAGGGACAGGGACCTGCAGTTCTTC. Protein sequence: CASSQRARDRDLQFF.

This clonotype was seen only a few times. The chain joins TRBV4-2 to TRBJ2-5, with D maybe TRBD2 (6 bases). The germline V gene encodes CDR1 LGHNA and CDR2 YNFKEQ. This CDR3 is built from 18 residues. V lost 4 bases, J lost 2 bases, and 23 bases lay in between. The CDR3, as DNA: TGTGCCAGCAGCCGGAGGGCAATGGAGACATGGGAACAAGAGACCCAGTACTTC. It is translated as CASSRRAMETWEQETQYF.

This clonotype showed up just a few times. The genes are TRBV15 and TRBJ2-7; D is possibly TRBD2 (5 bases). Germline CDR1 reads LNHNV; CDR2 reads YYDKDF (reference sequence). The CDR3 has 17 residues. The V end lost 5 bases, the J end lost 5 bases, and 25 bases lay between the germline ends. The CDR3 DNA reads TGTGCCACCAGCGGCGCCTCAGCTAGCCATAGGTGGGACGAGCAGTACTTC. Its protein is CATSGASASHRWDEQYF.

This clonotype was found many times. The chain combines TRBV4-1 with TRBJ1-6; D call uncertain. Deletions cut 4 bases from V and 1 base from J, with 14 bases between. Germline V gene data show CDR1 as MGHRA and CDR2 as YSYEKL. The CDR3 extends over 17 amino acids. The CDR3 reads CASSLGGYSSYNSPLHF. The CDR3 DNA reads TGCGCCAGCAGCCTGGGAGGGTATTCATCCTATAATTCACCCCTCCACTTT.

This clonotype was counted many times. For the CDR3, the DNA is TGCAGCGTGCGGACGAACTACGAGCAGTACTTC. Protein: CSVRTNYEQYF. The genes are TRBV29-1 and TRBJ2-7; D unresolved. CDR3 length: 11 residues. V lost 6 bases and J lost 3, with 9 bases in between. Per germline, CDR1 SQVTM and CDR2 ANQGSEA.

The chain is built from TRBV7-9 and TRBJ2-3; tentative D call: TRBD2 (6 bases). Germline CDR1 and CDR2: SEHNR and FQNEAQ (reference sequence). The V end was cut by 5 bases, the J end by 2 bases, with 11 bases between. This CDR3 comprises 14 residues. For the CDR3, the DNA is TGTGCCAGCAGCGGTAGCGGAAACACAGATACGCAGTATTTT. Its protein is CASSGSGNTDTQYF. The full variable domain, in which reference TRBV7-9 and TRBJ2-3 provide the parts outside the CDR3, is DTGVSQNPRHKITKRGQNVTFRCDPISEHNRLYWYRQTLGQGPEFLTYFQNEAQLEKSRLLSDRFSAERPKGSFSTLEIQRTEQGDSAMYLCASSGSGNTDTQYFGPGTRLTVL.

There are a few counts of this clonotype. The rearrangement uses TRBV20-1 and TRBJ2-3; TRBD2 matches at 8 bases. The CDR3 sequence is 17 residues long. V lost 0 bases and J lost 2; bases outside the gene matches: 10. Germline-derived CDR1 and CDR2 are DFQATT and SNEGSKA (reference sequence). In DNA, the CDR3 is TGCAGTGCTAGAGACCGGTACAGCGGGAGAAACACAGATACGCAGTATTTT. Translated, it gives CSARDRYSGRNTDTQYF.

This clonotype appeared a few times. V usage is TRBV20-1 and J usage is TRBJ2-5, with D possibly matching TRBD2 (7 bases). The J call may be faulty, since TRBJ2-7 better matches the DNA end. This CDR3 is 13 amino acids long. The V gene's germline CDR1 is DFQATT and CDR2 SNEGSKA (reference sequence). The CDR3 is CSALGGAGDEQYF. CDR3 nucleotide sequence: TGCAGTGCTCTAGGGGGGGCAGGGGACGAGCAGTACTTC.

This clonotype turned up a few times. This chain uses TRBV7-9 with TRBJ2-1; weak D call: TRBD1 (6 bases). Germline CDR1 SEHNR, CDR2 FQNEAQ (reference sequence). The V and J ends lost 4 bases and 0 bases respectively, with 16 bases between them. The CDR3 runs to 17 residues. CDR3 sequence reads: CASSSPGTHSSYNEQFF. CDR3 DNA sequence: TGTGCCAGCAGCTCCCCCGGGACACATAGCTCCTACAATGAGCAGTTCTTC.

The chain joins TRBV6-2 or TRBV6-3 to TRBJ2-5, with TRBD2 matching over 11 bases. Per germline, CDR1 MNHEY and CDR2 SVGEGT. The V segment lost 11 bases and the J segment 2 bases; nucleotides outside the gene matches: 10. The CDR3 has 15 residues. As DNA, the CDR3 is TGTGCCGGCGATCCTAGCGGGAGGCTTCAAGAGACCCAGTACTTC. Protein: CAGDPSGRLQETQYF.

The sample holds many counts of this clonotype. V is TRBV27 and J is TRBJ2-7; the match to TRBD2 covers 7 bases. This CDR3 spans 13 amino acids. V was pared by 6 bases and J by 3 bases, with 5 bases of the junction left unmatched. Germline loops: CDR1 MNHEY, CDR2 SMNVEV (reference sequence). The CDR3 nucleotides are TGTGCCAGCAGGGATAGCGGGCTCTACGAGCAGTACTTC. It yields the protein CASRDSGLYEQYF.

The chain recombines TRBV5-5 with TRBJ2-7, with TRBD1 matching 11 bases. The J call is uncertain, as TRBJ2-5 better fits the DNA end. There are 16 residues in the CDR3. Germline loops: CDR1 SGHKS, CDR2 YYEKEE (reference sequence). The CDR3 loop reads CASSLVGQGAGETQYF. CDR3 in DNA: TGTGCCAGCAGCTTGGTAGGACAGGGGGCCGGAGAGACCCAGTACTTC.

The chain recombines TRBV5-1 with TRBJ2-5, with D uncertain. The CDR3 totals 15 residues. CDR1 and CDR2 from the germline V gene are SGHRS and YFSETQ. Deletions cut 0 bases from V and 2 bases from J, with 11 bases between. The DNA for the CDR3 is TGCGCCAGCAGCTTGGATCACGGACGACAAGAGACCCAGTACTTC. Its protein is CASSLDHGRQETQYF.

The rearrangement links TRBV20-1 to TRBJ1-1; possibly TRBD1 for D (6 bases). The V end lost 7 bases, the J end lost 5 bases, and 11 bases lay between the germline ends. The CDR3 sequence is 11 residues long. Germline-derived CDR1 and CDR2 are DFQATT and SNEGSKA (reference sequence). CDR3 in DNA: TGCAGTGGTAGGGGGGAGACTGAAGCTTTCTTT. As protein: CSGRGETEAFF.

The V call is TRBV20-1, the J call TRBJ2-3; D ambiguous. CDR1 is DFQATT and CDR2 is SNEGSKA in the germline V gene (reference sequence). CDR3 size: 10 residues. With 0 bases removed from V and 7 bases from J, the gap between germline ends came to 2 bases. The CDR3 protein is CSAREYTQYF. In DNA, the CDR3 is TGCAGTGCTAGAGAATATACGCAGTATTTT.

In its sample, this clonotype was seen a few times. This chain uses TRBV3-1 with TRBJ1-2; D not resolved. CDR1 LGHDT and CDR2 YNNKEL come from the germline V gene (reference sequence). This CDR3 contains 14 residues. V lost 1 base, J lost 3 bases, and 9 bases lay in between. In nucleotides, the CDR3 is TGTGCCAGCAGCCAAGTTCGGGCTGACTATGGCTACACCTTC. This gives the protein CASSQVRADYGYTF.

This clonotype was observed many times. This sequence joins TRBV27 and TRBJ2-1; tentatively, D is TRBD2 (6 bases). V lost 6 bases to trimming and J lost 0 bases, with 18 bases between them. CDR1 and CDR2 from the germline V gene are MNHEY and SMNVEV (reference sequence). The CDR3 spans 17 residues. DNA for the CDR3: TGTGCCAGCAGCTCAAACCGGGGGTCGAGCTCCTACAATGAGCAGTTCTTC. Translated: CASSSNRGSSSYNEQFF.

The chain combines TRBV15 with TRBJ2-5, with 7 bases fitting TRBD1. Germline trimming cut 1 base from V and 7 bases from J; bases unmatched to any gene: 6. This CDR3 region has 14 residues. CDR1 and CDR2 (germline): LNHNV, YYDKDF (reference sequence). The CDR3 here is CATSRARQGGTQYF. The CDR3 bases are TGTGCCACCAGCAGAGCGCGACAGGGCGGGACCCAGTACTTC.